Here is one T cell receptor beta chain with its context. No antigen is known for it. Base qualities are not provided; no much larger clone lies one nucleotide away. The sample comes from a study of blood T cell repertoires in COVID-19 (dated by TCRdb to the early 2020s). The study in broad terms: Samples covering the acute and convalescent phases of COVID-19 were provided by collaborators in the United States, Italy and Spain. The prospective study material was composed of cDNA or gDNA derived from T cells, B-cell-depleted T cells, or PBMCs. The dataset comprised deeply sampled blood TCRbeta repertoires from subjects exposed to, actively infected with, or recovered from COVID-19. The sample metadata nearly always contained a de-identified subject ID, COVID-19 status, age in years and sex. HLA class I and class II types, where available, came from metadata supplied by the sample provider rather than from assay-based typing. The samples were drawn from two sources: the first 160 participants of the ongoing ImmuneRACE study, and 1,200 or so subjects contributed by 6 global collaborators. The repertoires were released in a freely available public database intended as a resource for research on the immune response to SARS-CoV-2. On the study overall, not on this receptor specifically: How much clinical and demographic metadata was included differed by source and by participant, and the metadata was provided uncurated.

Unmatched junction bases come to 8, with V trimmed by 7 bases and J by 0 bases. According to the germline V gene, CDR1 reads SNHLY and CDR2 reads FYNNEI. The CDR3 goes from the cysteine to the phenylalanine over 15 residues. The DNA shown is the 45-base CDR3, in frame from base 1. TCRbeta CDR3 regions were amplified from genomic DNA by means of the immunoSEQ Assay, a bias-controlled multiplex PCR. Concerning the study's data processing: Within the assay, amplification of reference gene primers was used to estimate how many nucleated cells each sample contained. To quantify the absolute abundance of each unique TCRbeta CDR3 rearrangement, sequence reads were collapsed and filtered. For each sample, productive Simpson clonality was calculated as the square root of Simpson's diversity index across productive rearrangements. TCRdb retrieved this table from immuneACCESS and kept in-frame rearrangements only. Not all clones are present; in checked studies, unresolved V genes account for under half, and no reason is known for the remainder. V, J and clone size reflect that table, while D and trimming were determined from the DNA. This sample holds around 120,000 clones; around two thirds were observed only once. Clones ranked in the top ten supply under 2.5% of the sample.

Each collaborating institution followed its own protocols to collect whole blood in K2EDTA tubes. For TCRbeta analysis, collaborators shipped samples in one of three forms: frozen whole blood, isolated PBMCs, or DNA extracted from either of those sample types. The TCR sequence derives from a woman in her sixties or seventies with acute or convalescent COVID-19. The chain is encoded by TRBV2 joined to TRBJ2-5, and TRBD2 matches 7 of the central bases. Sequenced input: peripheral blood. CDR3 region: CASILLGGYQETQYF. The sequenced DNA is TGTGCCAGCATTCTCCTGGGGGGGTACCAAGAGACCCAGTACTTC.